The entry below gives a single T cell receptor beta chain sequence along with its context. Antigen: not known. The assay was run at survey level. Profiled with immunoSEQ multiplex PCR; TCRdb holds only in-frame clones, not every one. The sample contains over 35,000 clones, roughly 80% of which appear only once. The data originate from a study of STAT5B mutations in CD4+ large granular lymphocyte leukemia. Study-level information: The CDR3 'QG' motif was associated with a particular HLA allele among healthy donors.

V shed 5 bases and J shed 4 bases, with 17 bases lying between them. The CDR3 sequence is 15 residues long. The germline CDR1 and CDR2 sequences are MNHNS and SASEGT. Study-level results: No patients shared main leukemic clonotypes, though roughly 25% appeared at low frequency elsewhere. Top patient clones used TRBV06 genes more often: 8/27 versus 2/35 in controls.

This TCR was recovered from a human donor in good health. The V call is TRBV6-1, the J call TRBJ2-5; D is perhaps TRBD2 (5 bases). Sequencing input: CD4+ T cells from blood buffy coats. CDR3 sequence (DNA): TGTGCCAGCAGTCACAACTTATTCGAGGGAGAGACCCAGTACTTC. It encodes CASSHNLFEGETQYF.